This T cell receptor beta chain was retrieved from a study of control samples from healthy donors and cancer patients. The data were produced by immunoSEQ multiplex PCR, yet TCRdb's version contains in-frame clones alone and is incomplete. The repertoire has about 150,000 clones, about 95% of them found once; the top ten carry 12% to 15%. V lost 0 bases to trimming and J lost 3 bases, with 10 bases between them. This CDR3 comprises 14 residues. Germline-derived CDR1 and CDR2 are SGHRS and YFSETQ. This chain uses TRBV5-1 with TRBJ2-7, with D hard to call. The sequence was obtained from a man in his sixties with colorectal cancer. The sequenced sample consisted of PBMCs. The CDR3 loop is CASSLGGSIYEQYF. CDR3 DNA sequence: TGCGCCAGCAGCTTGGGTGGCAGTATCTACGAGCAGTACTTC.